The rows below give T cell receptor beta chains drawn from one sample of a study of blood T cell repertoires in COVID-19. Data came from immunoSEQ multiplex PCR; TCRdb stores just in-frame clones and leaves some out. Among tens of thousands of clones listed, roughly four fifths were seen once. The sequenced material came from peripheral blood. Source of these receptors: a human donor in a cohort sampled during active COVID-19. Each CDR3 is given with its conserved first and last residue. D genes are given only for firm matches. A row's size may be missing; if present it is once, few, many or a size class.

cdr3_aa: CSVEQLGTDTQYF; cdr3_nt: TGCAGCGTTGAGCAGCTAGGCACAGATACGCAGTATTTT; j_call: TRBJ2-3; clone_size: .; d_call: .; v_call: TRBV29-1
cdr3_aa: CASRTSQGRSNQPQHF; cdr3_nt: TGTGCCAGTAGAACCTCACAGGGACGGAGCAATCAGCCCCAGCATTTT; j_call: TRBJ1-5; clone_size: .; d_call: .; v_call: TRBV19
cdr3_aa: CASTTSGSSYEQYF; cdr3_nt: TGCGCCAGCACTACTAGCGGGAGCTCCTACGAGCAGTACTTC; j_call: TRBJ2-7; clone_size: .; d_call: TRBD2; v_call: TRBV10-2
cdr3_aa: CASSSALGERGNTDTQYF; cdr3_nt: TGTGCCAGCAGTTCCGCTTTAGGAGAGCGGGGGAACACAGATACGCAGTATTTT; j_call: TRBJ2-3; clone_size: .; d_call: TRBD2; v_call: TRBV27
cdr3_aa: CASSYQQGITYEQYF; cdr3_nt: TGTGCCAGCAGTTACCAACAGGGGATTACCTACGAGCAGTACTTC; j_call: TRBJ2-7; clone_size: .; d_call: TRBD1; v_call: TRBV6-2/TRBV6-3
cdr3_aa: CASSFGQSYEQYF; cdr3_nt: TGTGCCAGCAGTTTTGGGCAGTCCTACGAGCAGTACTTC; j_call: TRBJ2-7; clone_size: .; d_call: .; v_call: TRBV27
cdr3_aa: CASRPQSSASSYNSPLHF; cdr3_nt: TGTGCCAGCAGGCCTCAGAGTTCAGCGAGCTCCTATAATTCACCCCTCCACTTT; j_call: TRBJ1-6; clone_size: .; d_call: .; v_call: TRBV27
cdr3_aa: CAWSGGSSYEQYF; cdr3_nt: TGTGCCTGGAGTGGCGGGAGCTCCTACGAGCAGTACTTC; j_call: TRBJ2-7; clone_size: .; d_call: TRBD2; v_call: TRBV30
cdr3_aa: CASIRAANQPQHF; cdr3_nt: TGTGCCAGCATCAGGGCGGCTAATCAGCCCCAGCATTTT; j_call: TRBJ1-5; clone_size: .; d_call: .; v_call: TRBV28
cdr3_aa: CASSLYSRENTGELFF; cdr3_nt: TGTGCCAGCAGCTTATACTCCCGAGAAAACACCGGGGAGCTGTTTTTT; j_call: TRBJ2-2; clone_size: .; d_call: .; v_call: TRBV11-2
cdr3_aa: CASSLTSGGGSYNEQFF; cdr3_nt: TGTGCCAGCTCCCTAACTAGCGGAGGGGGCTCCTACAATGAGCAGTTCTTC; j_call: TRBJ2-1; clone_size: .; d_call: TRBD2; v_call: TRBV18
cdr3_aa: CASSQSSLRDTQYF; cdr3_nt: TGTGCCAGCAGCCAGTCGTCCCTTCGGGATACGCAGTATTTT; j_call: TRBJ2-3; clone_size: once; d_call: .; v_call: TRBV14
cdr3_aa: CASSQEGGYWTEQFF; cdr3_nt: TGTGCCAGCAGCCAAGAAGGAGGGTATTGGACTGAGCAGTTCTTC; j_call: TRBJ2-1; clone_size: .; d_call: .; v_call: TRBV4-2
cdr3_aa: CASGWTSTEAFF; cdr3_nt: TGTGCCAGCGGGTGGACATCCACTGAAGCTTTCTTT; j_call: TRBJ1-1; clone_size: .; d_call: .; v_call: TRBV2
cdr3_aa: CASSALLAGVGYNEQFF; cdr3_nt: TGCGCCAGCAGCGCCTTACTAGCGGGAGTTGGCTACAATGAGCAGTTCTTC; j_call: TRBJ2-1; clone_size: .; d_call: TRBD2; v_call: TRBV5-1
cdr3_aa: CASRPDRGPNSPLHF; cdr3_nt: TGTGCCAGCAGACCGGACAGGGGGCCGAATTCACCCCTCCACTTT; j_call: TRBJ1-6; clone_size: .; d_call: TRBD1; v_call: TRBV27
cdr3_aa: CASTWRYTGELFF; cdr3_nt: TGTGCCAGCACGTGGAGGTACACCGGGGAGCTGTTTTTT; j_call: TRBJ2-2; clone_size: few; d_call: .; v_call: TRBV27
cdr3_aa: CASSQLHRLPTDTQYF; cdr3_nt: TGTGCCAGCAGCCAACTTCACAGATTACCCACAGATACGCAGTATTTT; j_call: TRBJ2-3; clone_size: .; d_call: .; v_call: TRBV3-1/TRBV3-2
cdr3_aa: CASSVWTGEGETQYF; cdr3_nt: TGTGCCAGCAGCGTCTGGACAGGGGAAGGAGAGACCCAGTACTTC; j_call: TRBJ2-5; clone_size: .; d_call: TRBD1; v_call: TRBV9
cdr3_aa: CAIKRDRVPSGNTIYF; cdr3_nt: TGTGCCATCAAAAGGGACAGGGTACCCTCTGGAAACACCATATATTTT; j_call: TRBJ1-3; clone_size: .; d_call: TRBD1; v_call: TRBV10-3
cdr3_aa: CASSFTGSPGELFF; cdr3_nt: TGTGCCAGCAGCTTCACAGGGTCCCCCGGGGAGCTGTTTTTT; j_call: TRBJ2-2; clone_size: .; d_call: .; v_call: TRBV7-2
cdr3_aa: CASSLGASGYVVQYF; cdr3_nt: TGTGCCAGCAGCTTAGGGGCTAGCGGGTACGTTGTGCAGTACTTC; j_call: TRBJ2-7; clone_size: .; d_call: TRBD2; v_call: TRBV7-9
cdr3_aa: CASRSTSGDTGELFF; cdr3_nt: TGCGCCAGCAGATCGACTAGCGGGGACACCGGGGAGCTGTTTTTT; j_call: TRBJ2-2; clone_size: .; d_call: TRBD2; v_call: TRBV5-1
cdr3_aa: CASSLGASMNTEAFF; cdr3_nt: TGCGCCAGCAGCTTGGGGGCCAGCATGAACACTGAAGCTTTCTTT; j_call: TRBJ1-1; clone_size: .; d_call: .; v_call: TRBV5-1
cdr3_aa: CASSLGGHEQFF; cdr3_nt: TGTGCCAGCAGCTTAGGGGGGCATGAGCAGTTCTTC; j_call: TRBJ2-1; clone_size: .; d_call: .; v_call: TRBV7-2
cdr3_aa: CASSNPKDRGYYGEQFF; cdr3_nt: TGTGCCAGCAGCAACCCCAAAGACAGGGGCTATTACGGTGAGCAGTTCTTC; j_call: TRBJ2-1; clone_size: .; d_call: .; v_call: TRBV21-1
cdr3_aa: CASSFDRFMNTEAFF; cdr3_nt: TGTGCCAGCAGCTTTGACAGGTTCATGAACACTGAAGCTTTCTTT; j_call: TRBJ1-1; clone_size: .; d_call: .; v_call: TRBV11-2
cdr3_aa: CASSLGTGTSIYEQYF; cdr3_nt: TGTGCCAGCAGCTTAGGGACCGGGACAAGCATCTACGAGCAGTACTTC; j_call: TRBJ2-7; clone_size: once; d_call: .; v_call: TRBV7-2
cdr3_aa: CASSLAGTPNQPQHF; cdr3_nt: TGCGCCAGCAGCTTAGCAGGGACTCCTAATCAGCCCCAGCATTTT; j_call: TRBJ1-5; clone_size: once; d_call: .; v_call: TRBV5-1
cdr3_aa: CASSVAAGNGYTF; cdr3_nt: TGTGCCAGCAGCGTAGCTGCGGGGAATGGCTACACCTTC; j_call: TRBJ1-2; clone_size: few; d_call: .; v_call: TRBV9